These 4 T cell receptor beta chains were all obtained from the same sample, sequenced in a study of blood T cells in healthy people across ages. Together with a sample-barcoded 5' primer, a J-beta primer mix was included in a second PCR lasting roughly 6 to 12 cycles. TCRdb reanalysed the 5' RACE reads using MiXCR and keeps one entry per CDR3 protein. This table holds 700,000 or so distinct CDR3 sequences, around two fifths found once. Source material: blood. These receptors were taken from a man aged 80 or over in good health.

This chain links TRBV6-6 with TRBJ1-2; D is undetermined. The length of the CDR3 is 13 residues. In germline, CDR1 is MNHNY, CDR2 SVGAGI (reference sequence). V lost 7 bases to trimming and J lost 3 bases, with 12 bases between them. CDR3 residues: CASKHGSYYGYTF. The DNA for the CDR3 is TGTGCCAGCAAACATGGATCGTACTATGGCTACACCTTC.

This clonotype appeared a single time. CDR3 DNA sequence: TGTGCCACCAGCAGTGGACTAGCGGGAGAGGATGAGCAGTTCTTC. Amino acid sequence: CATSSGLAGEDEQFF. The V call is TRBV15, the J call TRBJ2-1; TRBD2 matches 13 bases. V lost 3 bases to trimming and J lost 8 bases; unmatched junction nucleotides: 4. The germline gives CDR1 LNHNV, CDR2 YYDKDF (reference sequence). This CDR3 has 15 amino acids.

This clonotype showed up just a few times. The genes are TRBV20-1 and TRBJ2-7, with 10 bases lining up with TRBD1. V shed 0 bases and J 6 bases; nucleotides not matched to a gene: 11. The CDR3 is 16 amino acids. CDR1 and CDR2 from the germline V gene are DFQATT and SNEGSKA (reference sequence). This chain's CDR3 is CSAREGWPGTGVEQYF. In DNA form, the CDR3 reads TGCAGTGCTAGAGAGGGCTGGCCTGGGACAGGGGTCGAGCAGTACTTC.

This clonotype was recorded a few times. J is TRBJ2-5 and V is TRBV9; D is possibly TRBD1 (5 bases). The tail of the sequence fits TRBJ2-7 better, so the J call may be wrong. The CDR3 sequence is 14 residues long. Germline CDR1 is SGDLS and CDR2 is YYNGEE. The CDR3 reads CASSVGPGRDEQYF. As DNA, the CDR3 is TGTGCCAGCAGCGTAGGCCCAGGGCGTGACGAGCAGTACTTC.